Each of the 7 T cell receptor beta chains below was sequenced from the same sample in a study of cytomegalovirus exposure and HLA in healthy donors. TCRdb's table, derived via immunoSEQ multiplex PCR, lists solely in-frame clones and lacks some. The sample lists tens of thousands of clones; 93% were seen once. Sequenced sample: PBMCs. All receptors derive from a young man in good health and CMV-seronegative.

The V and J genes are TRBV20-1 and TRBJ2-7; D is ambiguous. There are 10 residues in the CDR3. Germline V lookup: CDR1 DFQATT, CDR2 SNEGSKA (reference sequence). V dropped 8 bases and J dropped 6 bases, with 11 bases sitting between them. This CDR3 is CSLGASEQYF. The CDR3, as DNA: TGCAGTCTCGGAGCGAGCGAGCAGTACTTC.

The chain recombines TRBV27 with TRBJ2-2, with D perhaps matching TRBD1 (6 bases). V lost 8 bases to trimming and J lost 2 bases, with 15 bases between them. The CDR3 loop spans 15 amino acids. CDR1 is MNHEY, CDR2 SMNVEV, per germline (reference sequence). The DNA for the CDR3 is TGTGCCAGCGGTCGACAGGCGGCAAACACCGGGGAGCTGTTTTTT. This translates into CASGRQAANTGELFF.

In this sample, this clone turned up a few times. CDR3 sequence: CASGPDRDHQPQHF. The CDR3 coding sequence is TGTGCTAGTGGTCCCGACAGGGATCATCAGCCCCAGCATTTT. V gene TRBV12-5 combines with J gene TRBJ1-5, with TRBD1 identical over 7 bases. This CDR3 contains 14 residues. Germline V gene lookup returns CDR1 LGHNT and CDR2 FRNRAP. Trimming at V came to 5 bases and at J to 5 bases, leaving 6 bases not matched to a gene.

The chain carries TRBV4-2 and TRBJ2-7; TRBD2 might be the D (5 bases). Trimming took off 0 bases at V and 0 bases at J, with 12 bases between the two ends. The CDR3 totals 16 residues. Germline assignment: CDR1 LGHNA and CDR2 YNFKEQ. As DNA, the CDR3 is TGTGCCAGCAGCCAAGAGGGAGCGGTGCCCTCCTACGAGCAGTACTTC. Its translation: CASSQEGAVPSYEQYF.

The V call is TRBV19, the J call TRBJ1-5, with TRBD1 as a possible D gene (5 bases). The ends were cut back, 6 bases at V and 9 bases at J, with 18 bases in the middle. The CDR3 is 14 residues long. Germline V CDR1 and CDR2: LNHDA, SQIVND (reference sequence). The CDR3 DNA reads TGTGCCAGTAGCACCACGACAGACTCAGGGCCCCAGCATTTT. This gives the protein CASSTTTDSGPQHF.

The chain links TRBV5-1 to TRBJ1-1; D is ambiguous. The CDR3 has 15 amino acids. V shed 0 bases and J shed 1 base, with 10 bases lying between them. Germline V CDR1 and CDR2: SGHRS, YFSETQ. CDR3 sequence reads: CASSLGREENTEAFF. CDR3 nucleotide sequence: TGCGCCAGCAGCTTGGGGCGGGAGGAGAACACTGAAGCTTTCTTT.

The chain combines TRBV27 with TRBJ2-7; tentative D call: TRBD1 (5 bases). Germline CDR1 is MNHEY and CDR2 is SMNVEV (reference sequence). V gave up 2 bases and J gave up 2 bases, with 13 bases separating them. The CDR3 is 15 amino acids. As DNA, the CDR3 is TGTGCCAGCAGTTTAACCAGTACAGGAACCTACGAGCAGTACTTC. This encodes CASSLTSTGTYEQYF.